The following is a T cell receptor (beta chain) sequence with its context. Method: immunoSEQ multiplex PCR; TCRdb's copy keeps in-frame clones and lacks some. This table has 300,000 to 400,000 clones, about 87% appearing once. The sample is drawn from a study of blood T cell repertoires in COVID-19. Sequencing was carried out using peripheral blood. This sequence was found in a woman in her forties or fifties with COVID-19, enrolled during active disease.

The CDR3 protein is CASSLRQQNNEQFF. The DNA of the CDR3 is TGTGCCAGCAGCTTAAGACAGCAAAACAATGAGCAGTTCTTC. The chain has TRBV5-6 and TRBJ2-1, with TRBD1 as a possible D gene (5 bases). The germline V gene has CDR1 SGHDT and CDR2 YYEEEE. The CDR3 is made up of 14 amino acids. Trimming cost V 2 bases and J 5 bases, with 11 bases left between them.